This TCR beta chain was profiled in a study of CD8 T cells in ankylosing spondylitis. Many counts were recorded for this clonotype. The CDR3 runs 14 residues. Trimming shortened V by 6 bases and J by 1 base, and 14 bases separated the two germline ends. Germline CDR1 DFQATT, CDR2 SNEGSKA (reference sequence). TCRdb recomputed calls from the 5' RACE reads with MiXCR, one row per CDR3 protein. The table records more than 150,000 distinct CDR3 sequences, 15% to 20% of them present only once. Sequencing was carried out using blood, either unsorted or a sorted T cell fraction (not recorded which). The receptor comes from a male donor under 35 with ankylosing spondylitis or in good health (not recorded which). The gene calls are TRBV20-1 and TRBJ2-3; either TRBD1 or TRBD2 may supply D (5 bases each). The CDR3 is CSANRDQGTDTQYF. The CDR3 DNA follows: TGCAGTGCGAACCGGGACCAAGGCACAGATACGCAGTATTTT.